A single sample is the source of the 3 T cell receptor beta chains below, sequenced in a study of control samples from healthy donors and cancer patients. Some clones are missing from TCRdb's copy, which holds only in-frame ones; the method was immunoSEQ multiplex PCR. The table shows 190,000 or so clones, with roughly 93% occurring only once. The sequenced material came from blood. These receptors all stem from a man aged 18 to 30 in good health.

V and J are TRBV5-1 and TRBJ2-7; tentative D call: TRBD1 (5 bases). This CDR3 has 14 residues. CDR1 is SGHRS, CDR2 YFSETQ, per germline. V lost 0 bases and J lost 0, with 7 bases in between. The CDR3, as DNA: TGCGCCAGCAGCTTGGGACAGAACTCCTACGAGCAGTACTTC. As protein: CASSLGQNSYEQYF. The entire variable domain, with the rest obtained from reference TRBV5-1 and TRBJ2-7, is as follows: KAGVTQTPRYLIKTRGQQVTLSCSPISGHRSVSWYQQTPGQGLQFLFEYFSETQRNKGNFPGRFSGRQFSNSRSEMNVSTLELGDSALYLCASSLGQNSYEQYFGPGTRLTVT.

V and J are TRBV19 and TRBJ2-6, with a weak D call TRBD2 (6 bases). This CDR3 has 17 residues. Looked up from germline, CDR1 is LNHDA and CDR2 is SQIVND (reference sequence). V was cut by 3 bases and J by 2 bases, with 14 bases left in between. This chain's CDR3 is CASSIRRGLAGANVLTF. The CDR3 coding sequence is TGTGCCAGTAGTATTAGGCGGGGATTAGCTGGGGCCAACGTCCTGACTTTC.

The V call is TRBV28, the J call TRBJ1-1; TRBD1 matches 7 bases. V shed 3 bases and J 0 bases; nucleotides not matched to a gene: 1. The CDR3 is made up of 14 amino acids. CDR1 and CDR2 from the germline V gene are MDHEN and SYDVKM. The CDR3 spells CASSLGQLNTEAFF. CDR3 DNA sequence: TGTGCCAGCAGTTTGGGACAGCTGAACACTGAAGCTTTCTTT.